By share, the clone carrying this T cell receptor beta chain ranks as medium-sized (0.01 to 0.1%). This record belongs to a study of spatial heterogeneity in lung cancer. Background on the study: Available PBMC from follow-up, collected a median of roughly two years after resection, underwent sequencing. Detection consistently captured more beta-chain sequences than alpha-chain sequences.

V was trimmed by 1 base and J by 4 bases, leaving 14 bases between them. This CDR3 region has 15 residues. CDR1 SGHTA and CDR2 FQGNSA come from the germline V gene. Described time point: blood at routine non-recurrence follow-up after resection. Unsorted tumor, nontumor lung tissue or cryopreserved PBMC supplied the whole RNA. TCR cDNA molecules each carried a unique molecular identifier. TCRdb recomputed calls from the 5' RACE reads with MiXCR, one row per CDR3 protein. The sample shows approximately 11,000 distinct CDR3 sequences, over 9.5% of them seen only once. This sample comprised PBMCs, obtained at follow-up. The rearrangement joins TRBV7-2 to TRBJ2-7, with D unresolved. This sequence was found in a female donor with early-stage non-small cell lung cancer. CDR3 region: CASSLGPTLIYEQYV. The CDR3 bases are TGTGCCAGCAGCTTAGGCCCAACGTTAATATACGAGCAGTACGTC.